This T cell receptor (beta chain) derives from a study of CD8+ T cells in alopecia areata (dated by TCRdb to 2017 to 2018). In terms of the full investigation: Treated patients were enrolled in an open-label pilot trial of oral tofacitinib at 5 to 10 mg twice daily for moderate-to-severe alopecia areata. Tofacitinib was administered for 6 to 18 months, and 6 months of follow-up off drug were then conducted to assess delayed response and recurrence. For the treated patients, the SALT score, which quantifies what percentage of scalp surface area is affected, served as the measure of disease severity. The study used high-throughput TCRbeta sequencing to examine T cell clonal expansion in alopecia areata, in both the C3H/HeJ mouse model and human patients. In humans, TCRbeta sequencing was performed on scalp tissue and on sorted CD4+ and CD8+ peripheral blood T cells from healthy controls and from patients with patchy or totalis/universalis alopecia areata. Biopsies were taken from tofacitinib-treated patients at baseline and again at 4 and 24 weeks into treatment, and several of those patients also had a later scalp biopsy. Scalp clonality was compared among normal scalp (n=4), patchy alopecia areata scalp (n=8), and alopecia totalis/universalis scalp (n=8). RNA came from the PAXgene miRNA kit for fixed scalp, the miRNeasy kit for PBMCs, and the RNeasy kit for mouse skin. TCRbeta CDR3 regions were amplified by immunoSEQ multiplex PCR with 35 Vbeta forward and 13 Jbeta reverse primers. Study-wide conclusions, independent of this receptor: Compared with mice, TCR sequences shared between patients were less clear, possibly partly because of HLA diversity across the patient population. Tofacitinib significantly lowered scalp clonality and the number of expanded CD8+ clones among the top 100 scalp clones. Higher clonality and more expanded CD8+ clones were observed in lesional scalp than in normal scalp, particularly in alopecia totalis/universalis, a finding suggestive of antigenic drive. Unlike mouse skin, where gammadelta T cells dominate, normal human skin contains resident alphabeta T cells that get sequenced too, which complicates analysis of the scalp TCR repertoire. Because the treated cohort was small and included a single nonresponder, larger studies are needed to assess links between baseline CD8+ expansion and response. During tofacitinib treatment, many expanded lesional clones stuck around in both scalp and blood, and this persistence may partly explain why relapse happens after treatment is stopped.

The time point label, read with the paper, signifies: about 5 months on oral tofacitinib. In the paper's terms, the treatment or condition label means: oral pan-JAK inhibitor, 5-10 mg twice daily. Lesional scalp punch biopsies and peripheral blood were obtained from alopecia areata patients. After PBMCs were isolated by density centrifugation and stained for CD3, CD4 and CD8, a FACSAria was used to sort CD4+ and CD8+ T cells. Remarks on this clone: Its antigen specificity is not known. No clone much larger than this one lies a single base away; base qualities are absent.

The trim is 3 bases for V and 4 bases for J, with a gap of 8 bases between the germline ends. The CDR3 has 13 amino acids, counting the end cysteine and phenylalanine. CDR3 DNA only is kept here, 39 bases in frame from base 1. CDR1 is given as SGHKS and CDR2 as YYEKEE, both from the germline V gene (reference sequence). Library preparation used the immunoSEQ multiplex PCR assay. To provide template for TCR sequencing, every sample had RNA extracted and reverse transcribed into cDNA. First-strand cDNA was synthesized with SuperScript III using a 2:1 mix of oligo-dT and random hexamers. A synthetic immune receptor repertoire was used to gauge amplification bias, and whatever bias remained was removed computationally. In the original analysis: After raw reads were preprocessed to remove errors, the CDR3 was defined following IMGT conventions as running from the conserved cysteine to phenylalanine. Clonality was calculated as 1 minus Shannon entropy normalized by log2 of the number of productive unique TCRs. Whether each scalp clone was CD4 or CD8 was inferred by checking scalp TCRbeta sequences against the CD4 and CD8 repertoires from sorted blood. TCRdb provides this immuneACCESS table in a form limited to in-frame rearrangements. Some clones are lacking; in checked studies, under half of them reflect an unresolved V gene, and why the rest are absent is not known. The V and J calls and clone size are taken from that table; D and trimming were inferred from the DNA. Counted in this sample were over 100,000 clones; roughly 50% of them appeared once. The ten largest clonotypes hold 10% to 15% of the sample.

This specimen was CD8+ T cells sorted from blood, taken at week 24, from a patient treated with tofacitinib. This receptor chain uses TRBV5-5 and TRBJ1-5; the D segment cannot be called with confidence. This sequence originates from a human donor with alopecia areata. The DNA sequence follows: TGTGCCAGCAGCTCGGACGGGAATCAGCCCCAGCATTTT. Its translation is CASSSDGNQPQHF.